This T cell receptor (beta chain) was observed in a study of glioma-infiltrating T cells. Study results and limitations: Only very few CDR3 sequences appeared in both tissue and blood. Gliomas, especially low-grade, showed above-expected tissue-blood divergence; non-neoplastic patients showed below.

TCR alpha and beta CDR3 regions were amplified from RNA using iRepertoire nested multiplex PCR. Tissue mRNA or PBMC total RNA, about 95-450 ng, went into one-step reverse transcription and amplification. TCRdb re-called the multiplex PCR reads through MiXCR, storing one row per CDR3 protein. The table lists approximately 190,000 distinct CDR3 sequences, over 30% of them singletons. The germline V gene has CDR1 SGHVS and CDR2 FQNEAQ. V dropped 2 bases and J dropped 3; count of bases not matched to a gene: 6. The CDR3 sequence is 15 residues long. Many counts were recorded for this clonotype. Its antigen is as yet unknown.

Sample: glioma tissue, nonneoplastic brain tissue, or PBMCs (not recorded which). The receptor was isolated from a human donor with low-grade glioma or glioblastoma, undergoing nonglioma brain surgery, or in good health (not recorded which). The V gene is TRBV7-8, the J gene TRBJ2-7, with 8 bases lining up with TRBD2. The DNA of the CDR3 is TGTGCCAGCAGCTTAACTCGTAGCGGGATCTACGAGCAGTACTTC. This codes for CASSLTRSGIYEQYF.